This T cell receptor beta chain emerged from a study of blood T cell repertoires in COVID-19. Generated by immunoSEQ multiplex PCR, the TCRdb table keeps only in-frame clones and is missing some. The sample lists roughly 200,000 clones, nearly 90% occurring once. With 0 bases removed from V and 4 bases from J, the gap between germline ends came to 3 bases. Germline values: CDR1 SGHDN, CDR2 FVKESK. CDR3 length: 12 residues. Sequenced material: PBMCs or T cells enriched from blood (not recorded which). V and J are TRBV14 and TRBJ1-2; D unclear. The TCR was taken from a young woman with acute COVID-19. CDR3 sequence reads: CASSQDGYGYTF. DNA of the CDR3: TGTGCCAGCAGCCAAGACGGCTATGGCTACACCTTC.